Listed below are T cell receptor beta chains from one sample, sequenced in a study of cytomegalovirus exposure and HLA in healthy donors. Here immunoSEQ multiplex PCR was the method, and the copy in TCRdb shows in-frame clones only, minus some. The top ten hold 3.5% to 4.5% of the sample, which has approximately 77,000 clones, 78% seen once. Sample: PBMCs. Receptors originate from a middle-aged man in good health and CMV-seronegative. Each CDR3 is given with its conserved first and last residue. A D gene is named only where the DNA matches it firmly. The listing skips clone size in some rows; elsewhere it reads once, few, many or a size class.

TRBD2 . TRBJ2-1 TRBV7-2 TGTGCCAGCAGCTTAGGACCAGCGGGAGCATACAATGAGCAGTTCTTC CASSLGPAGAYNEQFF
TRBD1 . TRBJ2-7 TRBV7-2 TGTGCCAGCAGCTTAAAATTGAAACAGGGGAGAAACGAGCAGTACTTC CASSLKLKQGRNEQYF
TRBD1 . TRBJ1-5 TRBV28 TGTGCCAGCAGTAAACAACGGGACAGGGGGCCGCCCCAGCATTTT CASSKQRDRGPPQHF
. few TRBJ2-7 TRBV29-1 TGCAGCGTTGAGGGTATGGGCCCGCCCTACGAGCAGTACTTC CSVEGMGPPYEQYF
. . TRBJ2-7 TRBV14 TGTGCCAGCAGGAACAATCGACAGGCCCCAGGCGTCTACGAGCAGTACTTC CASRNNRQAPGVYEQYF
TRBD1 . TRBJ1-2 TRBV19 TGTGCCAGTAGTAGGGGACAGGGGAACTATGGCTACACCTTC CASSRGQGNYGYTF
TRBD1 . TRBJ1-5 TRBV28 TGTGCCAGCAGTCCGGAGGGACAGGGCTTCAGTCAGCCCCAGCATTTT CASSPEGQGFSQPQHF
. once TRBJ2-7 TRBV6-5 TGTGCCAGCAGTTTTAGCGGAAGAACTAAGTACGAGCAGTACTTC CASSFSGRTKYEQYF
TRBD1 . TRBJ1-1 TRBV7-8 TGTGCCAGCAGCTTAAGGCCGAGACAGGGGTTCGGCGACACTGAAGCTTTCTTT CASSLRPRQGFGDTEAFF
. . TRBJ1-5 TRBV10-3 TGTGCCATCAGAGAACAGGGCAGTGGGCCCCAGCATTTT CAIREQGSGPQHF
TRBD1 . TRBJ2-1 TRBV5-4 TGTGCCAGCAGCTTGGGACAGGGACCCGCGAGCTCCTACAATGAGCAGTTCTTC CASSLGQGPASSYNEQFF
. . TRBJ1-1 TRBV27 TGTGCCAGCAGTTTAGGCCCCGGGACTGAAGCTTTCTTT CASSLGPGTEAFF
. . TRBJ2-7 TRBV12-2 TGTGCAAGTCGCCCGCCCGAGGTGGCGGGAGGACTCCTCTACGAGCAGTACTTC CASRPPEVAGGLLYEQYF
TRBD2 . TRBJ2-3 TRBV9 TGTGCCAGCAGCCTCCGGACTAGCAGCACAGATACGCAGTATTTT CASSLRTSSTDTQYF
TRBD2 . TRBJ2-7 TRBV2 TGTGCCAGCAGTGAAGCGCTTCTAGCGGGAGGAACCTACGAGCAGTACTTC CASSEALLAGGTYEQYF